The 10 T cell receptor beta chains given below trace back to one sample, sequenced in a study of CD8 T cells in Susac syndrome. RNA amounts of 0.5 to 1 ug underwent reverse transcription with random hexamers. TCRdb ran MiXCR on the immunoSEQ multiplex PCR reads and lists one entry per CDR3 protein. Of about 110,000 distinct CDR3 sequences detected, approximately 93% appear once; the ten largest clones hold roughly 0.43%. Sequencing was done on a sample of CD8+ T cells from PBMCs. The source is a human donor with Susac syndrome.

This clonotype was seen a few times. The genes are TRBV4-1 and TRBJ1-4, with a tentative D call TRBD1 (5 bases). Germline CDR1 reads MGHRA; CDR2 reads YSYEKL. The CDR3 has 13 amino acids. The V gene lost 8 bases and the J gene lost 4 bases, with 11 bases spanning the gap. CDR3 region: CASAGLINEKLFF. CDR3 DNA sequence: TGCGCCAGCGCGGGACTGATTAATGAAAAACTGTTTTTT.

The rearrangement uses TRBV5-1 and TRBJ2-5; 11 nucleotides line up with TRBD1. There are 14 residues in the CDR3. CDR1 and CDR2 from the germline V gene are SGHRS and YFSETQ. V lost 5 bases and J lost 4; bases outside the gene matches: 4. In DNA form, the CDR3 reads TGCGCCAGCAGAGGGACAGGGGGACGAGAGACCCAGTACTTC. It yields the protein CASRGTGGRETQYF.

The chain uses TRBV10-2 and TRBJ2-1; 9 bases match TRBD2. This CDR3 has 15 amino acids. V dropped 0 bases and J dropped 10; count of bases not matched to a gene: 7. The germline CDR1 and CDR2 sequences are WSHSY and SAAADI. The CDR3 protein is CASSESLAGISEQFF. CDR3 nucleotides: TGCGCCAGCAGTGAGTCGCTAGCGGGGATCAGCGAGCAGTTCTTC.

The gene calls are TRBV6-5 and TRBJ2-7; TRBD2 is a possible D gene (5 bases). The CDR3 contains 12 residues. Germline V gene sequence: CDR1 MNHEY, CDR2 SVGAGI. The ends were cut back, 11 bases at V and 6 bases at J, with 17 bases in the middle. The CDR3: CAGPQRQAEQYF. Here the CDR3 DNA reads TGTGCCGGTCCCCAGCGGCAGGCCGAGCAGTACTTC.

This sequence joins TRBV14 and TRBJ1-2, with D unresolved. Trimming pared 0 bases from V and 8 bases from J, leaving 13 bases between. Germline CDR1 reads SGHDN; CDR2 reads FVKESK. CDR3 length: 14 amino acids. CDR3 residues: CASSQDQTYRGYTF. Here the CDR3 DNA reads TGTGCCAGCAGCCAAGACCAGACATATCGGGGCTACACCTTC.

The genes are TRBV6-5 and TRBJ2-5; 8 bases match TRBD1. The CDR3 has 15 residues. CDR1 and CDR2 from the germline V gene are MNHEY and SVGAGI. V trimming: 2 bases; J trimming: 0 bases; junction bases outside the gene matches: 2. Here the CDR3 DNA reads TGTGCCAGCAGTTACACAGGGGGGTACCAAGAGACCCAGTACTTC. Encoded protein: CASSYTGGYQETQYF.

V usage is TRBV29-1 and J usage is TRBJ2-7, with 7 nucleotides matching TRBD2. This CDR3 contains 13 residues. J gave up 1 base and V 4 bases, and 4 bases lay outside the gene matches. CDR1 and CDR2 from the germline V gene are SQVTM and ANQGSEA. This chain's CDR3 is CSVVTSWSYEQYF. The CDR3, as DNA: TGCAGCGTTGTGACTAGCTGGTCCTACGAGCAGTACTTC.

The chain has TRBV9 and TRBJ2-3; D perhaps matches TRBD1 (5 bases). The CDR3 length is 15 residues. Per the germline V gene, CDR1 is SGDLS and CDR2 is YYNGEE. V was clipped by 9 bases and J by 2 bases, with 19 bases between them. The CDR3 loop reads CANPRTSETTDTQYF. The CDR3, as DNA: TGTGCCAACCCGAGGACATCCGAAACCACAGATACGCAGTATTTT.

V usage is TRBV15 and J usage is TRBJ2-7; 8 bases are shared with TRBD1. Germline-derived CDR1 and CDR2 are LNHNV and YYDKDF (reference sequence). This CDR3 has 15 residues. Trimming removed 2 bases from V and 5 bases from J; junction bases left unmatched: 8. CDR3 in DNA: TGTGCCACCAGCAGAAACAGGGGGTGGAGTGACGAGCAGTACTTC. Protein product: CATSRNRGWSDEQYF.

This chain joins TRBV12-3 or TRBV12-4 and TRBJ2-3; D is possibly TRBD2 (6 bases). Trimming removed 6 bases from V and 4 bases from J, with 20 bases in between. There are 16 residues in the CDR3. The chain's CDR3 is CASSRGGELPADTQYF. CDR3 sequence (DNA): TGTGCCAGCAGCCGAGGCGGGGAGCTACCGGCAGATACGCAGTATTTT.